The 24 T cell receptor beta chains given below trace back to one sample, sequenced in a study of T cells in Graves' hyperthyroidism and ophthalmopathy. It was RNA transcripts that yielded the amplified TCR beta CDR3 regions. Researchers ran a first-round RT-PCR on the TCR CDR3 using the HTBI primer set. TCRdb independently ran MiXCR on the multiplex PCR reads; one entry per CDR3 protein. The table lists a few hundred thousand distinct CDR3 sequences, approximately 14% of them singletons, with 15% to 20% in the top ten. What was sequenced was blood. Receptors were obtained from a woman younger than 30 with Graves' hyperthyroidism.

This clonotype came up once. This chain links TRBV6-5 with TRBJ2-1, with no clear D. Looked up from germline, CDR1 is MNHEY and CDR2 is SVGAGI. V lost 2 bases and J 2 bases, leaving 10 bases between the germline ends. This CDR3 has 15 residues. CDR3 sequence reads: CASSYPQSPYNEQFF. DNA for the CDR3: TGTGCCAGCAGTTACCCGCAGTCCCCCTACAATGAGCAGTTCTTC.

This clonotype has only a few counts. The V gene is TRBV11-3, the J gene TRBJ2-2, with TRBD2 matching over 8 bases. The germline CDR1 and CDR2 sequences are SGHNT and YENEEA. The trim removed 0 bases at V and 5 bases at J, leaving 5 bases unmatched. The CDR3 has 16 residues. CDR3 amino acids: CASSLDQRLATGELFF. For the CDR3, the DNA is TGTGCCAGCAGCTTAGATCAGAGACTAGCGACCGGGGAGCTGTTTTTT.

This clonotype has ten or more counts. The chain uses TRBV7-3 and TRBJ2-2; 9 bases are a match to TRBD1. The CDR3 contains 14 residues. Germline trimming cut 4 bases from V and 7 bases from J; bases unmatched to any gene: 4. From germline, CDR1 is SGHTA and CDR2 FQGTGA. Written as DNA, the CDR3 is TGTGCCAGCAGCTCCGGACAGGGGAACGGGGAGCTGTTTTTT. Protein: CASSSGQGNGELFF.

There are many counts of this clonotype. The V call is TRBV5-1, the J call TRBJ2-5; 7 bases fit TRBD2. The CDR3 length is 15 residues. The V segment lost 3 bases and the J segment 3 bases; nucleotides outside the gene matches: 8. Germline CDR1 reads SGHRS; CDR2 reads YFSETQ. The CDR3 DNA is TGCGCCAGCAGCTCACATTTGGGGGGGAAAGAGACCCAGTACTTC. It translates to CASSSHLGGKETQYF. Together with reference TRBV5-1 and TRBJ2-5, the CDR3 gives the full variable domain: KAGVTQTPRYLIKTRGQQVTLSCSPISGHRSVSWYQQTPGQGLQFLFEYFSETQRNKGNFPGRFSGRQFSNSRSEMNVSTLELGDSALYLCASSSHLGGKETQYFGPGTRLLVL.

Notes on this clonotype: Possible read error: a much larger clone is one base away. The V and J genes are TRBV13 and TRBJ1-1; D remains unclear. Deletions cut 4 bases from V and 4 bases from J, with 7 bases between. Per the germline V gene, CDR1 is PRHDT and CDR2 is FYEKMQ (reference sequence). The CDR3 covers 12 residues. The CDR3 DNA is TGTGCCAGCAGCTGGGAAGGCACTGAAGCTTTCTTT. It encodes CASSWEGTEAFF. Combining the CDR3 with reference TRBV13 and TRBJ1-1 gives the whole variable domain AAGVIQSPRHLIKEKRETATLKCYPIPRHDTVYWYQQGPGQDPQFLISFYEKMQSDKGSIPDRFSAQQFSDYHSELNMSSLELGDSALYFCASSWEGTEAFFGQGTRLTVV.

This clonotype was counted at least ten times. This chain uses TRBV11-2 with TRBJ2-5; 16 positions agree with TRBD2. Germline V gives CDR1 SGHAT, CDR2 FQNNGV. The CDR3 length is 18 residues. The V segment lost 5 bases and the J segment 1 base; nucleotides outside the gene matches: 7. The CDR3 region is CASSRGLAGGGLQETQYF. CDR3 nucleotides: TGTGCCAGCAGCCGGGGACTAGCGGGAGGGGGACTCCAAGAGACCCAGTACTTC.

This clonotype was counted between two and nine times. The chain employs TRBV25-1 and TRBJ1-2, with unresolved D. V lost 4 bases and J lost 4, with 10 bases in between. From germline, CDR1 is MGHDK and CDR2 SYGVNS. This CDR3 region has 13 residues. The CDR3 sequence: CASSGTAGYGYTF. CDR3 nucleotides: TGTGCCAGCAGTGGCACGGCGGGCTATGGCTACACCTTC.

The chain carries TRBV5-1 and TRBJ2-5; D gene uncertain. Trimming shortened V by 6 bases and J by 6 bases, and 18 bases separated the two germline ends. CDR1 and CDR2 from the germline V gene are SGHRS and YFSETQ. The CDR3 consists of 14 residues. CDR3 coding DNA: TGCGCCAGCACCTTATACCAATACAAAAAGACCCAGTACTTC. Translated, it gives CASTLYQYKKTQYF.

This clonotype has more than one count but fewer than ten. The V and J genes are TRBV18 and TRBJ1-4; D might be TRBD1 (6 bases). Germline CDR1 and CDR2: KGHSH and LQKENI. V was clipped by 2 bases and J by 4 bases, with 8 bases between them. The CDR3 sequence is 14 residues long. CDR3: CASSPWDNNEKLFF. In nucleotides, the CDR3 is TGTGCCAGCTCACCATGGGACAATAATGAAAAACTGTTTTTT.

This clonotype was counted at least ten times. The V call is TRBV30, the J call TRBJ1-1, with unresolved D. CDR3 length equals 15 residues. Looked up from germline, CDR1 is GTSNPN and CDR2 is SVGIG (reference sequence). V gave up 4 bases and J gave up 5 bases, with 20 bases separating them. CDR3 residues: CAWTPGDFTTTEAFF. CDR3 DNA: TGTGCCTGGACTCCCGGGGATTTCACAACGACTGAAGCTTTCTTT.

The DNA of the CDR3 is TGTGCCTGGAGTGTCCTTCGGCTAGCGGGAGGGGTGTTCTTC. Translated, it gives CAWSVLRLAGGVFF. J is TRBJ2-1 and V is TRBV30, with TRBD2 matching over 12 bases. The CDR3 consists of 14 residues. From germline, CDR1 is GTSNPN and CDR2 SVGIG (reference sequence). J lost 15 bases, V lost 0 bases, and 9 bases had no gene match.

This clonotype was picked up many times. The rearrangement uses TRBV11-1 and TRBJ2-2; 7 nucleotides match TRBD1. J lost 1 base, V lost 5 bases, and 7 bases had no gene match. Germline CDR1 and CDR2: SGHAT and FQDESV (reference sequence). The CDR3 consists of 16 residues. CDR3 sequence: CASSRQGVQNTGELFF. The CDR3 DNA sequence: TGTGCCAGCAGCCGACAGGGAGTACAGAACACCGGGGAGCTGTTTTTT.

This clonotype showed up many times. V usage is TRBV11-3 and J usage is TRBJ2-3; 8 bases are a match to TRBD1. V shed 3 bases and J 7 bases; nucleotides not matched to a gene: 6. The germline V gene encodes CDR1 SGHNT and CDR2 YENEEA. This CDR3 region has 14 residues. The chain's CDR3 is CASSFLTGAHTQYF. DNA of the CDR3: TGTGCCAGCAGCTTCCTGACAGGGGCCCATACGCAGTATTTT.

CDR3 bases: TGTGCCAGCAGTTTGCGAACGACGACCTACGAGCAGTACTTC. It is translated as CASSLRTTTYEQYF. The chain combines TRBV28 with TRBJ2-7, with D uncertain. The CDR3 runs 14 residues. Germline V CDR1 and CDR2: MDHEN, SYDVKM. The V end lost 3 bases, the J end lost 2 bases, and 11 bases lay between the germline ends.

This clonotype was counted a few times. The V call is TRBV20-1, the J call TRBJ2-7; the match to TRBD1 covers 8 bases. After removal of 0 bases from V and 2 bases from J, the junction contained 12 bases not matched to a gene. The V gene's germline CDR1 is DFQATT and CDR2 SNEGSKA (reference sequence). The CDR3 is 17 amino acids. DNA of the CDR3: TGCAGTGCTAGAGATATCGAATCGGGGACAGGAACCTACGAGCAGTACGTC. This translates into CSARDIESGTGTYEQYV.

This clonotype was recorded at least ten times. This chain uses TRBV11-3 with TRBJ2-2; D remains unclear. This CDR3 is built from 14 residues. V was clipped by 4 bases and J by 4 bases, with 10 bases between them. Germline V gene data show CDR1 as SGHNT and CDR2 as YENEEA. CDR3 nucleotides: TGTGCCAGCAGCTCACTTACCACCACCGGGGAGCTGTTTTTT. As protein: CASSSLTTTGELFF.

CDR3 region: CATLPLADSGELFF. The CDR3 DNA is TGTGCCACCCTCCCACTAGCTGATTCCGGGGAGCTGTTTTTT. The chain employs TRBV19 and TRBJ2-2, with D tentatively TRBD2 (6 bases). The V and J ends lost 10 bases and 6 bases respectively, with 18 bases between them. This CDR3 is 14 amino acids long. Germline CDR1 reads LNHDA; CDR2 reads SQIVND (reference sequence).

In this sample, this clonotype turned up a few times. The CDR3 sequence is CSASDLLGTTSGNTIYF. CDR3 in DNA: TGCAGTGCTAGCGACCTCTTAGGGACAACCTCTGGAAACACCATATATTTT. The gene calls are TRBV20-1 and TRBJ1-3; tentative D call: TRBD1 (6 bases). The CDR3 length is 17 residues. Germline CDR1 DFQATT, CDR2 SNEGSKA (reference sequence). The germline V and J ends were trimmed by 3 bases and 0 bases, with 18 bases remaining between them.

The chain recombines TRBV9 with TRBJ1-3, with 9 bases fitting TRBD1. Germline CDR1 reads SGDLS; CDR2 reads YYNGEE. This CDR3 is 15 amino acids long. The trim removed 4 bases at V and 3 bases at J, leaving 5 bases unmatched. The CDR3 protein is CASSPHRGLGNTIYF. CDR3 DNA sequence: TGTGCCAGCAGCCCTCACAGGGGGCTTGGAAACACCATATATTTT. The variable domain in full, with the rest retrieved from reference TRBV9 and TRBJ1-3, is DSGVTQTPKHLITATGQRVTLRCSPRSGDLSVYWYQQSLDQGLQFLIQYYNGEERAKGNILERFSAQQFPDLHSELNLSSLELGDSALYFCASSPHRGLGNTIYFGEGSWLTVV.

The chain employs TRBV5-1 and TRBJ2-2; 7 nucleotides line up with TRBD2. Looked up from germline, CDR1 is SGHRS and CDR2 is YFSETQ. CDR3 length: 16 residues. Unmatched junction bases numbered 3, after V lost 1 base and J lost 0 bases. The CDR3 bases are TGCGCCAGCAGCTTGTCGGGGGGTACGAACACCGGGGAGCTGTTTTTT. As protein: CASSLSGGTNTGELFF.

The chain uses TRBV30 and TRBJ2-5; D is ambiguous. Trimming cost V 3 bases and J 2 bases, with 4 bases left between them. This CDR3 spans 11 amino acids. CDR1 GTSNPN and CDR2 SVGIG come from the germline V gene (reference sequence). The CDR3 spells CAWSSQETQYF. The CDR3 DNA reads TGTGCCTGGAGCTCACAAGAGACCCAGTACTTC.

V is TRBV7-6 and J is TRBJ2-1; unclear D gene. This CDR3 comprises 14 residues. Germline CDR1 is SGHVS and CDR2 is FNYEAQ. With 5 bases removed from V and 9 bases from J, the gap between germline ends came to 17 bases. The CDR3 sequence is CASSVRSGVGEQFF. The CDR3 DNA follows: TGTGCCAGCAGCGTCAGGTCGGGTGTGGGTGAGCAGTTCTTC.

The chain has TRBV9 and TRBJ2-1; TRBD2 agrees at 13 bases. The V segment lost 3 bases and the J segment 7 bases; nucleotides outside the gene matches: 16. CDR3 length: 19 amino acids. Germline V gene sequence: CDR1 SGDLS, CDR2 YYNGEE. CDR3 region: CASSAPGTSGKRLGNEQFF. In DNA, the CDR3 is TGTGCCAGCAGCGCGCCCGGGACTAGCGGGAAGCGATTGGGGAATGAGCAGTTCTTC.

This clonotype was counted many times. The genes are TRBV30 and TRBJ2-3; D not resolved. The V gene lost 4 bases and the J gene lost 2 bases, with 13 bases spanning the gap. The CDR3 has 14 amino acids. Germline lookup yields CDR1 GTSNPN and CDR2 SVGIG (reference sequence). The CDR3 sequence: CAWTSGSHTDTQYF. The CDR3 bases are TGTGCCTGGACCTCAGGCTCCCACACAGATACGCAGTATTTT.